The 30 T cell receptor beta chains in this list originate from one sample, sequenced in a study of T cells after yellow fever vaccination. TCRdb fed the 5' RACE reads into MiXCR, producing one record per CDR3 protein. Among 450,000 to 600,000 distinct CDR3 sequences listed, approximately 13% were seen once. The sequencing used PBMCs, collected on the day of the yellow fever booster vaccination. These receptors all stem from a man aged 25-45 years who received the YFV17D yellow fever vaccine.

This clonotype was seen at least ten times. The DNA for the CDR3 is TGTGCCAGCAGGGCGACAGGGACAGATACGCAGTATTTT. This encodes CASRATGTDTQYF. This chain links TRBV12-3 or TRBV12-4 with TRBJ2-3; 7 bases are a match to TRBD1. V dropped 6 bases and J dropped 3; count of bases not matched to a gene: 3. This CDR3 spans 13 amino acids.

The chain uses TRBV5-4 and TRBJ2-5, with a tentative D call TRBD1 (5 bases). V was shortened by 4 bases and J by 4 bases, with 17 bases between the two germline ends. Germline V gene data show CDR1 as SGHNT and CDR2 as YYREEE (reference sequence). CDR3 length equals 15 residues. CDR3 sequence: CASSPPGPRRETQYF. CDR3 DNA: TGTGCCAGCAGCCCCCCAGGGCCCCGACGAGAGACCCAGTACTTC.

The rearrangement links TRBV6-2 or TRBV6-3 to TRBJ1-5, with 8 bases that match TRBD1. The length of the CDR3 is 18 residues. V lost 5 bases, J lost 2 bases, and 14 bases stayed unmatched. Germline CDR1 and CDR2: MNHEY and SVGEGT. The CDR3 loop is CASSTFSPGGAGNQPQHF. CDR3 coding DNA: TGTGCCAGCAGTACCTTTTCCCCAGGGGGCGCGGGCAATCAGCCCCAGCATTTT.

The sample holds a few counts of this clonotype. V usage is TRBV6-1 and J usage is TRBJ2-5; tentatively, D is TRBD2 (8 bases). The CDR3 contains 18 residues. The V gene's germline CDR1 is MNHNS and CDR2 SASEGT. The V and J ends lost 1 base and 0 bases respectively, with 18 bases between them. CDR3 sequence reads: CASSEVAGGGTDQETQYF. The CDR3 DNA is TGTGCCAGCAGTGAAGTCGCGGGGGGCGGGACAGACCAAGAGACCCAGTACTTC.

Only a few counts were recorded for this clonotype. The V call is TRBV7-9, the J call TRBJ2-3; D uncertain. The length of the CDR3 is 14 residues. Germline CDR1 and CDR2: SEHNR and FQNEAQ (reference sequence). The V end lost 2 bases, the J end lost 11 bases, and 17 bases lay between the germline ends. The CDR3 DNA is TGTGCCAGCAGCTTAAAGACAACCACAGATTGGCAGTATTTT. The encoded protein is CASSLKTTTDWQYF.

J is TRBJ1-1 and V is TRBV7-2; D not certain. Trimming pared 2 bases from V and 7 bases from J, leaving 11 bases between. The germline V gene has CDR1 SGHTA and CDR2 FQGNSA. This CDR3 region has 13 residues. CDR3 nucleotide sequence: TGTGCCAGCAGCTTAATATCGGGAAGTGAAGCTTTCTTT. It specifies CASSLISGSEAFF.

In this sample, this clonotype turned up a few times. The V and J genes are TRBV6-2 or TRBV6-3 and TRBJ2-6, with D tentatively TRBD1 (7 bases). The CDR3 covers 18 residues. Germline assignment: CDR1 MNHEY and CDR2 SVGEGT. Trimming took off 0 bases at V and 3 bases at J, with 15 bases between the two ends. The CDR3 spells CASSYSRQGGFGANVLTF. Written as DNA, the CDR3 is TGTGCCAGCAGTTACTCCCGCCAGGGGGGCTTTGGGGCCAACGTCCTGACTTTC.

CDR3 DNA sequence: TGTGCCAGCAGCTTATTGACGAATGAGCAGTTCTTC. Protein product: CASSLLTNEQFF. The chain uses TRBV7-2 and TRBJ2-1; D remains ambiguous. Germline V gene sequence: CDR1 SGHTA, CDR2 FQGNSA. The CDR3 is made up of 12 amino acids. Trimming pared 2 bases from V and 7 bases from J, leaving 6 bases between.

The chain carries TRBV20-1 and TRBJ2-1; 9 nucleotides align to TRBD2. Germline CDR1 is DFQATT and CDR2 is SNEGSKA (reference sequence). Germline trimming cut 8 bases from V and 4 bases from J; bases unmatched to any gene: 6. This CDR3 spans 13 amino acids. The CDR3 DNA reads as TGCAGTTTTAAGACTAGCGGTTACAATGAGCAGTTCTTC. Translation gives CSFKTSGYNEQFF.

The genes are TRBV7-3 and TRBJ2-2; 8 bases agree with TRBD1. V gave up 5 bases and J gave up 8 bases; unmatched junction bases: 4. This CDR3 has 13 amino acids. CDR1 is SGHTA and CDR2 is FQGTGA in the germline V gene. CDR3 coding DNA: TGTGCCAGCAGCATCTGGACAGGGGGGGAGCTGTTTTTT. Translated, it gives CASSIWTGGELFF.

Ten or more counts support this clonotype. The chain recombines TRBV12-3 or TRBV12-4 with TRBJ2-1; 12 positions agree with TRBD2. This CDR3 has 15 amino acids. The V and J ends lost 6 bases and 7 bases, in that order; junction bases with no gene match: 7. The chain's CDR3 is CASSQRTSGVNEQFF. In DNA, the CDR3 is TGTGCCAGCAGCCAACGGACTAGCGGGGTTAATGAGCAGTTCTTC.

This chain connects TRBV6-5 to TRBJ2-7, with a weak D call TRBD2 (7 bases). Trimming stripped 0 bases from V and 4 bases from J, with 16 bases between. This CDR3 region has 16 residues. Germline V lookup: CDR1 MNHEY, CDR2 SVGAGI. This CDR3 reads CASSYSRRGGLYEQYF. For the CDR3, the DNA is TGTGCCAGCAGTTACTCGAGGAGGGGGGGGCTTTACGAGCAGTACTTC.

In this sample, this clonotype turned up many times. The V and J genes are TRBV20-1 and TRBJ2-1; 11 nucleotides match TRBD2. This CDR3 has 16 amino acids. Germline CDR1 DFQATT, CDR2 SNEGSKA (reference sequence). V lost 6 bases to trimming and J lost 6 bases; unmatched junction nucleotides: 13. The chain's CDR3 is CSAPKLAGESINEQFF. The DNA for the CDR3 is TGCAGTGCGCCCAAACTAGCGGGAGAGTCTATCAATGAGCAGTTCTTC.

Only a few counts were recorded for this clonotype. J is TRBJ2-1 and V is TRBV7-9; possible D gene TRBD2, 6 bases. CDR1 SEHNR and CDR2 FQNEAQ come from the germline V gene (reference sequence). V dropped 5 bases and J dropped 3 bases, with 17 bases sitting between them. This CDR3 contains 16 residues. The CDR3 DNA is TGTGCCAGCAGCACCCCGGGACTTACAGACTACAATGAGCAGTTCTTC. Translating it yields CASSTPGLTDYNEQFF.

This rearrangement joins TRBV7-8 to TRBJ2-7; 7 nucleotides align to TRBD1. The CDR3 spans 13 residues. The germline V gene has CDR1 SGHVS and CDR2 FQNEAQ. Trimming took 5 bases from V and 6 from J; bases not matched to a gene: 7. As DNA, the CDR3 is TGTGCCAGCAGCGCACGGGACAGTGGCGAGCAGTACTTC. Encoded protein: CASSARDSGEQYF.

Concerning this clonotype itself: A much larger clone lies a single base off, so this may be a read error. CDR3 in amino acids: CASSSFQGSRHEKLFF. The CDR3, as DNA: TGTGCCAGCAGCAGCTTTCAGGGAAGCCGACATGAAAAACTGTTTTTT. The V gene is TRBV12-3 or TRBV12-4, the J gene TRBJ1-4; tentative D call: TRBD1 (5 bases). Trimming removed 6 bases at V and 6 bases at J, with 20 bases between. The CDR3 has 16 residues.

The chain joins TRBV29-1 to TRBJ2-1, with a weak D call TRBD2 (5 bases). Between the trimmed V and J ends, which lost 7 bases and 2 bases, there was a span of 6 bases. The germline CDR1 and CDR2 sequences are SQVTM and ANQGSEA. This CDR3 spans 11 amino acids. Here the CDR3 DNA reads TGCAGCGCCGGGGCCTACAATGAGCAGTTCTTC. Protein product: CSAGAYNEQFF.

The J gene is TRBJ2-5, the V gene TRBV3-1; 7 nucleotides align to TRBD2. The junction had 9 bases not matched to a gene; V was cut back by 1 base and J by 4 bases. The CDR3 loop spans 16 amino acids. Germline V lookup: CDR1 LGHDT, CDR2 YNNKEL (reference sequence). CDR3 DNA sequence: TGTGCCAGCAGCCAAGGCCGGCGGGAGCTCCTAGAGACCCAGTACTTC. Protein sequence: CASSQGRRELLETQYF.

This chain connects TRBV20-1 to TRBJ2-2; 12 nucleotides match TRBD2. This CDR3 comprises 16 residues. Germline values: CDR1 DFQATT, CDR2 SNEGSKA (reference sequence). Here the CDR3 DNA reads TGCTGCGCTCAATTCGGACTAGCGGGACCCACCGGGGAGCTGTTTTTT. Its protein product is CCAQFGLAGPTGELFF.

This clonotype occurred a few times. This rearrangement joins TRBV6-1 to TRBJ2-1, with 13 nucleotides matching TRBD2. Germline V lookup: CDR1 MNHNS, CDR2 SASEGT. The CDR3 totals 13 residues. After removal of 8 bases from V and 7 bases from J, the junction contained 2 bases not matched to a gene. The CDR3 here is CASGTSGTNEQFF. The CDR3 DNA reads TGTGCCAGCGGGACTAGCGGGACTAATGAGCAGTTCTTC.

CDR3 sequence (DNA): TGTGCCAGCAGTAGGGGGACAAGGAGTCACAATGAGCAGTTCTTC. Protein product: CASSRGTRSHNEQFF. This rearrangement joins TRBV12-3 or TRBV12-4 to TRBJ2-1, with TRBD1 as a possible D gene (6 bases). V was trimmed by 5 bases and J by 5 bases, leaving 16 bases between them. The CDR3 consists of 15 residues.

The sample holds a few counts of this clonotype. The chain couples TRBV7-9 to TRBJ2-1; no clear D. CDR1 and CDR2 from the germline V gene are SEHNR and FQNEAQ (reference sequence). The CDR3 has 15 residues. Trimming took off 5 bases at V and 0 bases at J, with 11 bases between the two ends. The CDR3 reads CASSIELGSYNEQFF. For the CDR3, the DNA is TGTGCCAGCAGCATAGAACTGGGCTCCTACAATGAGCAGTTCTTC.

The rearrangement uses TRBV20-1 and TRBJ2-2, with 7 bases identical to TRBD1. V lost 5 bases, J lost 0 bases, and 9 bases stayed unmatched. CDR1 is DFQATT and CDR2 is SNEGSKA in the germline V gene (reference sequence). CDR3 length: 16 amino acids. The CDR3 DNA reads TGCAGTGCTGTCCCCCGACAGGGTGCGAACACCGGGGAGCTGTTTTTT. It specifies CSAVPRQGANTGELFF.

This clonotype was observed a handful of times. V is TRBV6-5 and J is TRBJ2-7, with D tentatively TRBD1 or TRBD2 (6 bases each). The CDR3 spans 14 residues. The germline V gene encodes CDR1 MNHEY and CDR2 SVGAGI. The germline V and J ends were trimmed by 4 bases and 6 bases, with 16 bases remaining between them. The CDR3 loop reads CASSLGGQLVEQYF. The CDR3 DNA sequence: TGTGCCAGCAGTTTGGGAGGACAGTTGGTCGAGCAGTACTTC.

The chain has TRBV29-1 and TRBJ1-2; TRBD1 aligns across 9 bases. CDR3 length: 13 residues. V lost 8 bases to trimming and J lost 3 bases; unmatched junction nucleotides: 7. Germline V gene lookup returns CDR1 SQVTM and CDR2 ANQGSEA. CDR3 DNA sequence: TGCAGCACTACAGGGGGCTCAGACTATGGCTACACCTTC. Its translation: CSTTGGSDYGYTF. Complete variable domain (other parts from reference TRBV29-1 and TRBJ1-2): SAVISQKPSRDICQRGTSLTIQCQVDSQVTMMFWYRQQPGQSLTLIATANQGSEATYESGFVIDKFPISRPNLTFSTLTVSNMSPEDSSIYLCSTTGGSDYGYTFGSGTRLTVV.

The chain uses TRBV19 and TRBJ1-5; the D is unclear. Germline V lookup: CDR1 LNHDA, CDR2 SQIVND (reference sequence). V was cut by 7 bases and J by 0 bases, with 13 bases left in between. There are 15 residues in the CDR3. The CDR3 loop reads CASKRDPDSNQPQHF. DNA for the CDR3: TGTGCCAGTAAAAGGGATCCAGATAGCAATCAGCCCCAGCATTTT.

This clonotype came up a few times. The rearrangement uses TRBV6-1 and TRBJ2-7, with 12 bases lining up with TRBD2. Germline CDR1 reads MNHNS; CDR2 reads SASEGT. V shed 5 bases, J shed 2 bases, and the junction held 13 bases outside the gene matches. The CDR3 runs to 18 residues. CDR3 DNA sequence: TGTGCCAGCAGTCGTAATCCGGGACTAGCGGGCTTCCCCTACGAGCAGTACTTC. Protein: CASSRNPGLAGFPYEQYF.

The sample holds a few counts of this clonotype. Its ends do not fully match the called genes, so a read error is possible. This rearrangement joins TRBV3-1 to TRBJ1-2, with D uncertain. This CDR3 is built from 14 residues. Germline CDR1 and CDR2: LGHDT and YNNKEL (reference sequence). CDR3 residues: CASSPSSLERRIVF. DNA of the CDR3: TGTGCCAGCAGCCCTTCCTCCTTAGAACGGCGGATTGTCTTC.

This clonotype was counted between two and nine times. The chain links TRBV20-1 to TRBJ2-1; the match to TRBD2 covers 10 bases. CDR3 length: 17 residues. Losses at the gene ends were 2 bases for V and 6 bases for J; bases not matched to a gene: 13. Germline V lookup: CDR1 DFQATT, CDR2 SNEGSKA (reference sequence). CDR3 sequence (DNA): TGCAGTGCTAGAAAGCGGGAGGGCTTCGGCGTATTCAATGAGCAGTTCTTC. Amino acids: CSARKREGFGVFNEQFF.

DNA of the CDR3: TGTGCCAGCAGCTTATTCGAGGGAGCCTCCTACGAGCAGTACTTC. This translates into CASSLFEGASYEQYF. The chain couples TRBV7-3 to TRBJ2-7, with TRBD2 as a possible D gene (5 bases). The CDR3 spans 15 residues. CDR1 and CDR2 (germline): SGHTA, FQGTGA. Trimming removed 2 bases from V and 0 bases from J, with 11 bases in between. The whole variable domain, filled in from reference TRBV7-3 and TRBJ2-7, reads GAGVSQTPSNKVTEKGKYVELRCDPISGHTALYWYRQSLGQGPEFLIYFQGTGAADDSGLPNDRFFAVRPEGSVSTLKIQRTERGDSAVYLCASSLFEGASYEQYFGPGTRLTVT.